Given below is one T cell receptor (beta chain) in context. The repertoire was sequenced with immunoSEQ multiplex PCR; TCRdb's copy has only in-frame clones and lacks some. The data contain some 80,000 clones, roughly nine tenths of them singletons. This record comes from a study of blood T cell repertoires in COVID-19. V lost 6 bases and J lost 0, with 9 bases in between. CDR3 length: 15 residues. Germline CDR1 reads MDHEN; CDR2 reads SYDVKM. The sample comprised peripheral blood. The gene calls are TRBV28 and TRBJ1-6; no reliable D call. This TCR was sampled from a woman over 75 with active or convalescent COVID-19. The CDR3 DNA reads as TGTGCCAGCAGGTTCTCGAGCTCCTATAATTCACCCCTCCACTTT. Translated, it gives CASRFSSSYNSPLHF.